This TCR beta chain originates from a study of blood T cell repertoires in COVID-19. Study at large: Samples came from the United States, Italy and Spain, spanning acute and convalescent COVID-19.

The CDR3 has 14 residues. The germline gives CDR1 LNHDA, CDR2 SQIVND (reference sequence). Losses at the gene ends were 5 bases for V and 10 bases for J; bases not matched to a gene: 12. Original methodology: Estimates of nucleated cell counts were drawn from the amplification of reference gene primers. Produced via immunoSEQ multiplex PCR; TCRdb's table is partial and in-frame only. V and J calls and clone size come straight from that table; D and trimming were deduced from the DNA. The data show 100,000 to 150,000 clones, around 89% seen once. The chain carries TRBV19 and TRBJ2-3; 7 bases are shared with TRBD2. Sequencing was done on a sample of peripheral blood. The clonotype comes from a man in his forties or fifties with active or convalescent COVID-19. CDR3 sequence reads: CASSPKRDRVAQYF. In nucleotides, the CDR3 is TGTGCCAGTAGTCCAAAGCGGGACCGTGTCGCGCAGTATTTT.